Sequencing of this T cell receptor (beta chain) was carried out in a study of T cells in tumors and immune-related adverse events (dated by TCRdb to 2020 to 2022). The immunoSEQ assay was used to amplify and sequence the TCR beta locus, producing bulk TCR Vbeta CDR3 data. From the authors' description of their analysis: CDR3s were excluded if they were non-productive, were shorter than 7 amino acids, or did not start with C or end with F/W. Analysis was restricted to specimens with at least 1000 reads, and clonotypes were defined at the amino acid level. To compute clonality, Pielou's evenness was subtracted from 1. To equalize library sizes, abundance-weighted random subsampling with replacement was performed and repeated 100 times so that 95% confidence intervals could be reported. Repertoire overlap was quantified with the Morisita overlap index, and the top 40 clones per specimen were checked for overlap with the irAE. TCRdb provides this immuneACCESS table in a form limited to in-frame rearrangements. Some clones are lacking; in checked studies, under half of them reflect an unresolved V gene, and why the rest are absent is not known. That table is the source of V, J and clone size, and D and trimming were worked out from the DNA. The sample data list tens of thousands of clones, and 75% to 95% of these were observed just once. The biggest ten clones account for 1.3% to 1.5% of the sample.

Of note for this clone: Its antigen remains undetermined. Per-nucleotide qualities are absent, and no much larger clonotype sits a single base away.

The treatment or condition label, read with the paper, signifies: nivolumab (PD-1 blockade) given before sampling. The DNeasy Blood and Tissue Kit was used to extract DNA from the formalin-fixed paraffin-embedded specimens. This TCR derives from a female donor with metastatic renal cell carcinoma. The sample here was lymph node tissue, taken from a patient treated with anti-PD-1 therapy.

CDR3 sequence: CASSFYAPTGNTEAFF. The DNA sequence is as follows: TGTGCCAGCAGTTTCTATGCCCCCACTGGAAACACTGAAGCTTTCTTT. The chain uses TRBV27 and TRBJ1-1, with the D gene uncertain. The CDR3 holds 16 amino acids from the cysteine to the phenylalanine. Of the read, only the CDR3 DNA is kept; its 48 bases are in frame from base 1. Looking up the germline V gene (reference sequence) yields CDR1 MNHEY and CDR2 SMNVEV. V gives up 3 bases and J gives up 2 bases, and the segment between their germline ends measures 16 bases.